This T cell receptor (beta chain) was recorded in a study of CD4 T cells in relation to SARS-CoV-2 and coronaviruses. For the study at large: PBMCs were cultured with antigen for 10 days before TCR beta sequencing.

The unexposed donors gave CD4+ T cells in 2011-2018, prior to COVID-19. The cells were cultured for around ten days before CD4+ T cells were isolated. Germline CDR1 is MGHRA and CDR2 is YSYEKL. There are 15 residues in the CDR3. V gave up 0 bases and J gave up 6 bases; unmatched junction bases: 8. The protocol was immunoSEQ multiplex PCR, while the TCRdb copy is restricted to in-frame clones and leaves out a portion. Here the sample spans about 21,000 clones, more than 65% being singletons. As to this clone: The antigen is unknown.

Sequencing was performed on CD4+ T cells from PBMCs, cultured in vitro. This chain links TRBV4-1 with TRBJ2-7, with 7 bases identical to TRBD1. The sequence was collected from a human donor in good health. The CDR3 bases are TGCGCCAGCAGCCAAGAAGTTACAGGGGACAGCGAGCAGTACTTC. Encoded protein: CASSQEVTGDSEQYF.